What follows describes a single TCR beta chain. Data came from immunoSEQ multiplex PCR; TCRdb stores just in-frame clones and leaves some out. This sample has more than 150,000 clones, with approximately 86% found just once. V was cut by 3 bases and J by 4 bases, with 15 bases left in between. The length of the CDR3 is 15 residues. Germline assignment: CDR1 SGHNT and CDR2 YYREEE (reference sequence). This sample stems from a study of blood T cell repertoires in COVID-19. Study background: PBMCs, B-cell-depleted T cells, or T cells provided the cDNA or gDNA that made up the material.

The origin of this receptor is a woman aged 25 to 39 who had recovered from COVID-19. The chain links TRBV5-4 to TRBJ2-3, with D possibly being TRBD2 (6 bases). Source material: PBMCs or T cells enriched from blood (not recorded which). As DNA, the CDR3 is TGTGCCAGCAGCTCGCCGGAGGGAGGAGCAGATACGCAGTATTTT. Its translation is CASSSPEGGADTQYF.